Listed below are T cell receptor beta chains from one sample, sequenced in a study of blood T cell repertoires in COVID-19. The table came from immunoSEQ multiplex PCR; TCRdb's copy has only in-frame clones and leaves some out. Among around 62,000 clones listed, 88% were seen once. Material for sequencing was peripheral blood. The receptor set was obtained from a woman aged 55-75 years with acute or convalescent COVID-19. Both conserved end residues are part of each CDR3. D genes are given only for firm matches. For some rows the clone size is stated as once, few or many, or as a class when expanded; others skip it.

size | D | J | V | CDR3 | DNA
. | . | TRBJ2-5 | TRBV21-1 | CASSKVQGKTQYF | TGTGCCAGCAGCAAGGTTCAGGGAAAGACCCAGTACTTC
. | TRBD1 | TRBJ2-1 | TRBV5-5 | CASSLDRGPLSYNEQFF | TGTGCCAGCAGCTTGGACAGGGGGCCCCTCTCCTACAATGAGCAGTTCTTC
. | TRBD2 | TRBJ2-3 | TRBV7-6 | CASSLGLAGGQDTQYF | TGTGCCAGCAGCCTTGGACTAGCGGGGGGTCAAGATACGCAGTATTTT
few | . | TRBJ1-5 | TRBV4-3 | CASSQDQAGQPQHF | TGCGCCAGCAGCCAAGATCAGGCTGGTCAGCCCCAGCATTTT
. | TRBD2 | TRBJ2-1 | TRBV6-4 | CASEREYDTGEQFF | TGTGCCAGCGAGCGGGAGTACGATACCGGTGAGCAGTTCTTC
. | TRBD1 | TRBJ1-1 | TRBV15 | CATSRETGGTEAFF | TGTGCCACCAGCAGAGAGACAGGGGGCACTGAAGCTTTCTTT
. | . | TRBJ1-6 | TRBV7-9 | CASSLWAGNSPLHF | TGTGCCAGCAGCTTATGGGCGGGGAATTCACCCCTCCACTTT
. | . | TRBJ2-1 | TRBV2 | CASRGQLNEQFF | TGTGCCAGCAGGGGGCAGCTTAATGAGCAGTTCTTC
. | . | TRBJ1-2 | TRBV3-1/TRBV3-2 | CASSQRGAGGYTF | TGTGCCAGCAGTCAACGGGGGGCAGGTGGCTACACCTTC
. | . | TRBJ1-1 | TRBV11-2 | CASSLVLGSRGFF | TGTGCCAGCAGCTTAGTACTTGGCTCCAGGGGTTTCTTT
. | TRBD2 | TRBJ2-5 | TRBV20-1 | CSASVAGVQETQYF | TGCAGTGCTAGTGTAGCGGGGGTACAAGAGACCCAGTACTTC
. | TRBD1 | TRBJ1-5 | TRBV18 | CASSLNGGTVSNQPQHF | TGTGCCAGCTCACTTAATGGGGGGACAGTCAGCAATCAGCCCCAGCATTTT
. | . | TRBJ1-2 | TRBV6-1 | CASSDRGAVYGYTF | TGTGCCAGCAGTGACCGCGGGGCTGTCTATGGCTACACCTTC
. | . | TRBJ1-1 | TRBV28 | CASSYGWALNTEAFF | TGTGCCAGCAGTTATGGGTGGGCCTTGAACACTGAAGCTTTCTTT
. | . | TRBJ2-1 | TRBV3-1/TRBV3-2 | CASSQGRLNEQFF | TGTGCCAGCAGCCAAGGTCGACTGAATGAGCAGTTCTTC
. | TRBD1 | TRBJ2-1 | TRBV7-2 | CASSFRDRGYNEQFF | TGTGCCAGCAGCTTCCGGGACAGGGGGTACAATGAGCAGTTCTTC
. | . | TRBJ1-1 | TRBV18 | CASSSRLGLVLGTEAFF | TGTGCCAGCTCATCGCGCCTGGGACTCGTCCTCGGCACTGAAGCTTTCTTT
once | TRBD2 | TRBJ2-1 | TRBV7-8 | CASSLETSGWGLNNEQFF | TGTGCCAGCAGCTTAGAGACTAGCGGGTGGGGTCTAAACAATGAGCAGTTCTTC
. | TRBD1 | TRBJ1-5 | TRBV6-1 | CASSDYGTANQPQHF | TGTGCCAGCAGTGATTACGGGACAGCCAATCAGCCCCAGCATTTT
. | . | TRBJ2-5 | TRBV7-2 | CASSFDLGQGFSQETQYF | TGTGCCAGCAGCTTTGATCTCGGTCAGGGGTTCTCGCAAGAGACCCAGTACTTC
. | TRBD1 | TRBJ2-5 | TRBV5-1 | CASSVDRDSQETQYF | TGCGCCAGCAGCGTAGACCGGGACAGCCAAGAGACCCAGTACTTC
. | . | TRBJ1-3 | TRBV28 | CASSSDSGGDTIYF | TGTGCCAGCAGTTCGGACAGCGGTGGGGACACCATATATTTT
. | . | TRBJ2-1 | TRBV6-1 | CASSELQGIWNEQFF | TGTGCCAGCAGTGAACTACAGGGTATTTGGAATGAGCAGTTCTTC
. | TRBD2 | TRBJ2-5 | TRBV6-6 | CASSYPGTSGVETQYF | TGTGCCAGCAGTTACCCAGGGACTAGCGGGGTTGAGACCCAGTACTTC
. | TRBD2 | TRBJ2-2 | TRBV19 | CASSDPRTSGRGYTGELFF | TGTGCCAGTAGTGACCCTCGGACTAGCGGGAGAGGGTACACCGGGGAGCTGTTTTTT
once | TRBD2 | TRBJ2-3 | TRBV9 | CASSDPFLAGVDTQYF | TGTGCCAGCAGCGATCCATTCCTAGCGGGAGTGGATACGCAGTATTTT